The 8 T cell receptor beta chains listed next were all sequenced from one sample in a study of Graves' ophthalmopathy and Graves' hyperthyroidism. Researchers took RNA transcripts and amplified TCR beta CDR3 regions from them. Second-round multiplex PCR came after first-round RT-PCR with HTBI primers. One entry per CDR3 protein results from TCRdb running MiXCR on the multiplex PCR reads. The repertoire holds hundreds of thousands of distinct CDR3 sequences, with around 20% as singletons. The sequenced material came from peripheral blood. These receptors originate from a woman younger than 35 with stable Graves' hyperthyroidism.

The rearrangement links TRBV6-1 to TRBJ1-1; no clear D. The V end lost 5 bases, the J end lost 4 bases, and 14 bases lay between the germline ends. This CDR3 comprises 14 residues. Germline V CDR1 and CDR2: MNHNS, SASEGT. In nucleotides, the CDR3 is TGTGCCAGCAGTCCCGGTTGGGAGGGCACTGAAGCTTTCTTT. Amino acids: CASSPGWEGTEAFF.

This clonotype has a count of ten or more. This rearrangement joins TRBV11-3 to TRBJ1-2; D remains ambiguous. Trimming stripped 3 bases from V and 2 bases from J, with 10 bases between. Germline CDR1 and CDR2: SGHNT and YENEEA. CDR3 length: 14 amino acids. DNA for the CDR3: TGTGCCAGCAGCTTTAAGGAAATCAACTATGGCTACACCTTC. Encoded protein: CASSFKEINYGYTF.

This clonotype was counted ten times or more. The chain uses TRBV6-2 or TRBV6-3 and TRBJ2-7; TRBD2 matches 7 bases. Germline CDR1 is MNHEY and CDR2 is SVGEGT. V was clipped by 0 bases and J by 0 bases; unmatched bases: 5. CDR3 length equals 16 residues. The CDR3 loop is CASSYSQAGPSYEQYF. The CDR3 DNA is TGTGCCAGCAGTTACTCCCAAGCGGGACCCTCCTACGAGCAGTACTTC.

The CDR3 loop reads CAWSRGGGEDGYTF. The CDR3 coding sequence is TGTGCCTGGAGTCGAGGCGGAGGAGAGGATGGCTACACCTTC. The chain links TRBV30 to TRBJ1-2, with D hard to call. Between the trimmed V and J ends, which lost 2 bases and 6 bases, there was a span of 16 bases. There are 14 residues in the CDR3. Germline CDR1 GTSNPN, CDR2 SVGIG (reference sequence).

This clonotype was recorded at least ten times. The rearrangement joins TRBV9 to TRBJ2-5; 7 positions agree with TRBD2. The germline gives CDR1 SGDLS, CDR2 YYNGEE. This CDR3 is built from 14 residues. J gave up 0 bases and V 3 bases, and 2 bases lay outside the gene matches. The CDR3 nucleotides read TGTGCCAGCAGCGATAGCGGGTACCAAGAGACCCAGTACTTC. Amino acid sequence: CASSDSGYQETQYF.

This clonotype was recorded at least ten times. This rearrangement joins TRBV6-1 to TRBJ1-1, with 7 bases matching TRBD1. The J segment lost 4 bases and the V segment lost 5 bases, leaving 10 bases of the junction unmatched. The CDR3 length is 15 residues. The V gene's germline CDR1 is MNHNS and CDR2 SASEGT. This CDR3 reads CASSPTGAEGTEAFF. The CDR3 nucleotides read TGTGCCAGCAGTCCTACAGGGGCGGAGGGCACTGAAGCTTTCTTT.

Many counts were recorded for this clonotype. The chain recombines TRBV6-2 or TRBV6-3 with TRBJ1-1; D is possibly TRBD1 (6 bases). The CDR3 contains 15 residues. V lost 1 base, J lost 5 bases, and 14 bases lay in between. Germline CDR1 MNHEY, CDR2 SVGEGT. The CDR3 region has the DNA TGTGCCAGCAGTTACTTACAGGGACGGGGGACTGAAGCTTTCTTT. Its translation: CASSYLQGRGTEAFF.

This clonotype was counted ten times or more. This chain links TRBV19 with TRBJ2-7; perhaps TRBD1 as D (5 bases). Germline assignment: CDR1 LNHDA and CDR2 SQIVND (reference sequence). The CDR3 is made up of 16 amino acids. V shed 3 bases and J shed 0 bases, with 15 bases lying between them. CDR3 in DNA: TGTGCCAGTAGTATGGCGTTCCGACAGAACTCCTACGAGCAGTACTTC. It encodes CASSMAFRQNSYEQYF.